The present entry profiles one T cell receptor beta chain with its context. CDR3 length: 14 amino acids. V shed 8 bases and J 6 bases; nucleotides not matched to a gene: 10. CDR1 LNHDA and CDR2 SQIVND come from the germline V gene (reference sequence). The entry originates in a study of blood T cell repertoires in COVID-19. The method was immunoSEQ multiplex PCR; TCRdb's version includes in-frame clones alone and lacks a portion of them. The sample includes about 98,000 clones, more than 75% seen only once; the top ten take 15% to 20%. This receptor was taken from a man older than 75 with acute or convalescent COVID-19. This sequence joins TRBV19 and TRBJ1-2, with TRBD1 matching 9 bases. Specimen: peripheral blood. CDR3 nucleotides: TGTGCCAGTCGCTCTCCGGGGACAGGGAATGGCTACACCTTC. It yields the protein CASRSPGTGNGYTF.